These 2 T cell receptor beta chains were sequenced from one sample in a study of blood T cell repertoires in COVID-19. TCRdb's copy holds only in-frame clones and misses some; the assay was immunoSEQ multiplex PCR. The table records approximately 250,000 clones, over 90% of them present only once. Sequenced sample: peripheral blood. These receptors all come from a man between 25 and 39 years old with COVID-19, enrolled during active disease.

The CDR3 here is CASSPPGSGAMEQYF. The CDR3 nucleotides read TGTGCCAGCAGCCCCCCGGGTAGCGGGGCCATGGAGCAGTACTTC. The V and J genes are TRBV28 and TRBJ2-7, with 8 positions matching TRBD2. V dropped 6 bases and J dropped 7; count of bases not matched to a gene: 14. In germline, CDR1 is MDHEN, CDR2 SYDVKM. This CDR3 has 15 residues.

The V gene is TRBV10-1, the J gene TRBJ2-3; a weak D match, TRBD2 (6 bases). The V and J ends lost 3 bases and 2 bases respectively, with 9 bases between them. The CDR3 totals 14 residues. The germline CDR1 and CDR2 sequences are WNHNN and SYGVQD (reference sequence). CDR3 DNA sequence: TGCGCCAGCAGTGACGGGGGAGACACAGATACGCAGTATTTT. Protein product: CASSDGGDTDTQYF.